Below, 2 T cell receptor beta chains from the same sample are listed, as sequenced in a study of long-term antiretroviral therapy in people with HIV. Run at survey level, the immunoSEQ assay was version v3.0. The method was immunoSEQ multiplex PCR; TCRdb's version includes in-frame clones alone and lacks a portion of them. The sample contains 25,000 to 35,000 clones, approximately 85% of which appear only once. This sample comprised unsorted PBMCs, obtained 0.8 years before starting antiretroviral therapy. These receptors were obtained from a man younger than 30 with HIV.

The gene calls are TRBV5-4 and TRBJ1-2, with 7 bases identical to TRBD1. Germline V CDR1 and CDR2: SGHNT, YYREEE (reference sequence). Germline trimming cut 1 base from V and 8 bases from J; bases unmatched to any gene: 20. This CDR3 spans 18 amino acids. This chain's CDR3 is CASSLLQGFRLSPYGYTF. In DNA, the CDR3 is TGTGCCAGCAGCTTGTTACAGGGGTTCCGTCTATCCCCCTACGGCTACACCTTC.

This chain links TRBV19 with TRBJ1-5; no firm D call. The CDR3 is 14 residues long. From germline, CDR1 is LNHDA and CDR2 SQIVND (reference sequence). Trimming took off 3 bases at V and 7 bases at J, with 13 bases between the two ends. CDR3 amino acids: CASSIKSAVQPQHF. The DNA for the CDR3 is TGTGCCAGTAGTATCAAGTCGGCGGTACAGCCCCAGCATTTT.